Given below is one TCR beta chain in context. Its specificity is unknown. All of the isolated RNA was reverse transcribed, so expressed TCRB transcripts were sequenced. Data came from immunoSEQ multiplex PCR; TCRdb stores just in-frame clones and leaves some out. Here the sample spans just over 150,000 clones, 11% being singletons. The data are from a study of beta chain features in type 1 diabetes. Whole-study findings and limits: The influence of HLA type on TCRB rearrangement stayed undetermined.

CDR1 is MDHEN and CDR2 is SYDVKM in the germline V gene. This CDR3 has 14 residues. With V trimmed by 6 bases and J by 8 bases, 8 bases remained unmatched. The chain recombines TRBV28 with TRBJ1-4, with 8 nucleotides matching TRBD1. The sequence derives from a man aged 18 to 30 in good health. The sequenced material came from central memory CD4+ T cells from blood. DNA for the CDR3: TGTGCCAGCAGGCAACAGGGGGGTAGGGAAAAACTGTTTTTT. Translation: CASRQQGGREKLFF.